The clone carrying this TCR beta chain was recorded only once. TCRdb's table, derived via immunoSEQ multiplex PCR, lists solely in-frame clones and lacks some. This sample has about 150,000 clones; 80% to 90% occur once, and the top ten carry roughly 2.2%. J gave up 4 bases and V 5 bases, and 7 bases lay outside the gene matches. This CDR3 is 14 amino acids long. CDR1 and CDR2 from the germline V gene are SQVTM and ANQGSEA. This entry comes from a study of blood T cell repertoires in COVID-19. Looking at the study overall: Acute-phase and convalescent COVID-19 samples originated in the United States, Italy and Spain.

The gene calls are TRBV29-1 and TRBJ2-1; 8 bases match TRBD1. This TCR was recovered from a woman aged 65 to 85 with acute or convalescent COVID-19. The sequencing sample was made of peripheral blood. CDR3 sequence reads: CSVLRDRRYNEQFF. DNA for the CDR3: TGCAGCGTTCTCCGGGACAGGAGGTACAATGAGCAGTTCTTC.